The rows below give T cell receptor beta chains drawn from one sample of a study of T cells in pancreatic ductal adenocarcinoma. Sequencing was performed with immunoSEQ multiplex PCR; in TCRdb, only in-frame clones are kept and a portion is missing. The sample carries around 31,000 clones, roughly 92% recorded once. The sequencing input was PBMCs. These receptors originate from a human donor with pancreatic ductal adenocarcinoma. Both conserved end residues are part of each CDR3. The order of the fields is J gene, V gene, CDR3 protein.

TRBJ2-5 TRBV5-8 CASSFYGVTQYF
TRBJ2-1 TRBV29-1 CSGGVAGVGNEQFF
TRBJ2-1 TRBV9 CASSVVTSGSPLNEQFF
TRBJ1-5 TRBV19 CASRGFPTVLSKGNQPQHF
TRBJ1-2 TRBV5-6 CASSLTGAPNGYGYTF
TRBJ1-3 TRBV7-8 CASSLAGRVGGNTIYF
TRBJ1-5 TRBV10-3 CAISERGGNQPQHF
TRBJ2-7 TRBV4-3 CASSQDSTGTGGYEQYF
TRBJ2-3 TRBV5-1 CASSFWGGSTDTQYF
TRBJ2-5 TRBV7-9 CASSLAGWLGETQYF
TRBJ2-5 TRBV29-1 CSVVRGVDREGGTQYF
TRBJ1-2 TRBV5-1 CASSFGTGAGYGYTF
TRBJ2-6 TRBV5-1 CASSWNRLRGTANSGANVLTF
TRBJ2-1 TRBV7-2 CASELAGGGREQFF
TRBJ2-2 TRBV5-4 CASSQFSGASGSVGELFF
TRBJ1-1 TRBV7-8 CASSARTGTGTEAFF
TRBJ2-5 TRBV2 CASSVGAGGQETQYF
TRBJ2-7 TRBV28 CASSSSGAYEQYF
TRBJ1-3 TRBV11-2 CASSLAYSGQPRGNTIYF
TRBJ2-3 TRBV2 CASTRIAGPTDTQYF
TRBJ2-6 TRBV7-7 CASSAGDKCHSRANVLTF
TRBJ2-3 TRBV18 CASSPSSGSGTDTQYF
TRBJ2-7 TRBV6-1 CASTTGGHEQYF
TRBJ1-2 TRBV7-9 CASSPASGGYTF
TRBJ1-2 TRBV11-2 CASSSVGSPGGRGGYTF
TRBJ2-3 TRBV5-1 CASSSERGTDTQYF
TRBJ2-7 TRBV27 CASSLTGGYEQYF
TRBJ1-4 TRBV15 CATSARVTNEKLFF
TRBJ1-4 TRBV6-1 CASTQRGATNEKLFF
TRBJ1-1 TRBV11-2 CASSFLRAGMNTEAFF
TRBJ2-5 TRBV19 CASSIDTVGQETQYF
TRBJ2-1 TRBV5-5 CASSLGASGRASEQFF
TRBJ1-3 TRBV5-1 CASRHDSSSGNTIYF
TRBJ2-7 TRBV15 CATSRDPGPGREQYF
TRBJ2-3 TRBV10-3 CAIRLNREDTQYF
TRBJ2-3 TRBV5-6 CASSRGLAGSPTDTQYF
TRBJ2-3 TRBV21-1 CASSTGEGTAGTDTQYF
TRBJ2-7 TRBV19 CASSMVGPLYEQYF
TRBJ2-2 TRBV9 CASSVLGAGELFF
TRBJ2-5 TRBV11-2 CASSPSQGETQYF
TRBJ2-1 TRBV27 CASRLKAGSYNEQFF
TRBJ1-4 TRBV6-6 CASSTRQGEVFF
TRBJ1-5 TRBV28 CASSSLTGGGQPQHF